This TCR beta chain was recovered during a study of T cell changes during pregnancy in multiple sclerosis. Assay used: immunoSEQ multiplex PCR; TCRdb lists only in-frame clones, some missing. The table shows 20,000 to 25,000 clones, with more than 85% occurring only once. Germline V gene sequence: CDR1 GTSNPN, CDR2 SVGIG (reference sequence). This CDR3 is 13 amino acids long. The V gene lost 3 bases and the J gene lost 4 bases, with 12 bases spanning the gap. The sequenced sample was CD4+ T cells from peripheral blood mononuclear cells, obtained in the third trimester of pregnancy. This sequence was found in a female donor with multiple sclerosis, enrolled in a pregnancy study. The V call is TRBV30, the J call TRBJ1-2; perhaps TRBD1 as D (5 bases). CDR3 region: CAWRGPTFYGYTF. The CDR3 DNA reads as TGTGCCTGGAGGGGGCCTACCTTCTATGGCTACACCTTC.